These 30 T cell receptor beta chains came from one sample sequenced in a study of shared T cell receptors in the human thymus. Assay: immunoSEQ multiplex PCR; the TCRdb copy retains only in-frame clones and omits some. The top ten hold about 0.01% of the sample, which has about 660,000 clones, roughly 90% seen once. These same records also appear under a second study, on human thymus T cells.

Sequenced sample: thymocytes. Receptors originate from a boy younger than two with a congenital heart defect.

The genes are TRBV30 and TRBJ1-1; no firm D call. The CDR3 is made up of 14 amino acids. Germline CDR1 is GTSNPN and CDR2 is SVGIG (reference sequence). The V and J ends lost 5 bases and 6 bases respectively, with 19 bases between them. CDR3 coding DNA: TGTGCCTGGGGGGAGCTGTGGGCTCGGTCTGAAGCTTTCTTT. It yields the protein CAWGELWARSEAFF.

This chain links TRBV6-6 with TRBJ2-7; tentative D call: TRBD1 (7 bases). Trimming took off 3 bases at V and 1 base at J, with 16 bases between the two ends. The CDR3 loop spans 16 amino acids. CDR1 is MNHNY, CDR2 SVGAGI, per germline (reference sequence). In nucleotides, the CDR3 is TGTGCCAGCAGTTATCCCAGGGGGGCAGTGTCCTACGAGCAGTACTTC. Translation: CASSYPRGAVSYEQYF.

The chain is built from TRBV27 and TRBJ1-1; D uncertain. Trimming removed 5 bases at V and 0 bases at J, with 13 bases between. Germline V gene sequence: CDR1 MNHEY, CDR2 SMNVEV (reference sequence). The CDR3 sequence is 15 residues long. The CDR3 spells CASSPNGDMNTEAFF. The CDR3 nucleotides are TGTGCCAGCAGTCCTAATGGTGACATGAACACTGAAGCTTTCTTT.

J is TRBJ2-1 and V is TRBV6-5; 13 bases match TRBD2. This CDR3 has 15 amino acids. Germline assignment: CDR1 MNHEY and CDR2 SVGAGI. V gave up 5 bases and J gave up 7 bases; unmatched junction bases: 5. The CDR3: CASSGTSGIENEQFF. The CDR3 DNA follows: TGTGCCAGCAGTGGGACTAGCGGGATAGAAAATGAGCAGTTCTTC.

The chain carries TRBV4-1 and TRBJ2-1; 9 nucleotides agree with TRBD2. CDR3 length: 14 amino acids. Per the germline V gene, CDR1 is MGHRA and CDR2 is YSYEKL. Trimming cost V 4 bases and J 3 bases; bases outside gene matches: 1. CDR3 in amino acids: CASSPTSGYNEQFF. CDR3 nucleotide sequence: TGCGCCAGCAGCCCGACTAGCGGCTACAATGAGCAGTTCTTC.

This chain uses TRBV10-1 with TRBJ2-3, with D uncertain. Trimming took 9 bases from V and 0 from J, leaving 10 bases between them. The CDR3 runs to 13 residues. The germline V gene encodes CDR1 WNHNN and CDR2 SYGVQD (reference sequence). CDR3 protein: CARSARSTDTQYF. The CDR3 region has the DNA TGCGCCAGGTCTGCGCGGAGCACAGATACGCAGTATTTT.

The V call is TRBV14, the J call TRBJ2-7; 12 bases map to TRBD2. V was clipped by 3 bases and J by 0 bases; unmatched bases: 3. The CDR3 has 16 residues. CDR1 is SGHDN, CDR2 FVKESK, per germline. CDR3 DNA sequence: TGTGCCAGCAGCCAGACTAGCGGGGGAAGCTCCTACGAGCAGTACTTC. This codes for CASSQTSGGSSYEQYF.

The chain employs TRBV6-5 and TRBJ1-1; a weak D match, TRBD1 (6 bases). V lost 5 bases, J lost 6 bases, and 16 bases lay in between. The CDR3 extends over 14 amino acids. Germline V CDR1 and CDR2: MNHEY, SVGAGI. Written as DNA, the CDR3 is TGTGCCAGCAGTAGGACAGATCGGGGAGCTGAAGCTTTCTTT. This translates into CASSRTDRGAEAFF.

This clone was detected only once. J is TRBJ2-7 and V is TRBV4-1, with 9 bases lining up with TRBD1. CDR3 length: 15 residues. Germline V lookup: CDR1 MGHRA, CDR2 YSYEKL. With 3 bases clipped from V and 1 base from J, the junction kept 4 bases outside the gene matches. The CDR3 here is CASSQSTGGSYEQYF. CDR3 DNA sequence: TGCGCCAGCAGCCAGTCGACAGGGGGGTCCTACGAGCAGTACTTC.

This clone was picked up one time. This sequence joins TRBV15 and TRBJ1-5, with 9 positions matching TRBD1. V was clipped by 3 bases and J by 4 bases; unmatched bases: 4. The germline CDR1 and CDR2 sequences are LNHNV and YYDKDF (reference sequence). The CDR3 is 15 amino acids. This chain's CDR3 is CATSSAGQGNQPQHF. The CDR3 DNA reads as TGTGCCACCAGCAGCGCGGGACAGGGAAATCAGCCCCAGCATTTT.

The chain uses TRBV11-2 and TRBJ1-2; TRBD1 is a possible D gene (6 bases). The CDR3 has 16 amino acids. V lost 3 bases, J lost 0 bases, and 14 bases lay in between. CDR1 is SGHAT, CDR2 FQNNGV, per germline. In DNA, the CDR3 is TGTGCCAGCAGCTTGATAGACAGGAACGCTAACTATGGCTACACCTTC. Amino acids: CASSLIDRNANYGYTF.

This clone occurred once. CDR3 coding DNA: TGTGCCAGCAGCTTGGACGGACTAGCGGATCCCTACGAGCAGTACTTC. Protein: CASSLDGLADPYEQYF. The rearrangement links TRBV5-6 to TRBJ2-7, with 10 bases identical to TRBD2. Germline lookup yields CDR1 SGHDT and CDR2 YYEEEE. J gave up 2 bases and V 0 bases, and 5 bases lay outside the gene matches. This CDR3 has 16 residues.

The gene calls are TRBV6-5 and TRBJ2-1; TRBD2 matches at 9 bases. This CDR3 comprises 13 residues. V lost 10 bases to trimming and J lost 5 bases; unmatched junction nucleotides: 6. CDR1 is MNHEY, CDR2 SVGAGI, per germline. The CDR3, as DNA: TGTGCCACGTCTAGCGGGGCCCACAATGAGCAGTTCTTC. It is translated as CATSSGAHNEQFF.

J is TRBJ2-1 and V is TRBV4-3, with 8 bases fitting TRBD2. This CDR3 contains 13 residues. V trimming: 4 bases; J trimming: 10 bases; junction bases outside the gene matches: 6. Germline V gene lookup returns CDR1 LGHNA and CDR2 YSLEER. DNA of the CDR3: TGCGCCAGCAGCCCCGTCCGGGGGGGAGAGCAGTTCTTC. Protein: CASSPVRGGEQFF.

The chain uses TRBV6-8 and TRBJ2-1; the match to TRBD2 covers 8 bases. V shed 5 bases, J shed 8 bases, and the junction held 17 bases outside the gene matches. The V gene's germline CDR1 is MNHGY and CDR2 SAAAGT. CDR3 size: 17 residues. The chain's CDR3 is CASSKKTPGLGDDEQFF. The CDR3 DNA reads TGTGCCAGCAGTAAAAAAACTCCGGGACTAGGAGACGATGAGCAGTTCTTC.

This chain joins TRBV9 and TRBJ2-2; D might be TRBD1 (6 bases). The CDR3 is made up of 15 amino acids. CDR1 and CDR2 from the germline V gene are SGDLS and YYNGEE. V was cut by 0 bases and J by 4 bases, with 10 bases left in between. CDR3 coding DNA: TGTGCCAGCAGCGTAGAGGGGGTCCGCACCGGGGAGCTGTTTTTT. It specifies CASSVEGVRTGELFF. The whole variable domain, filled in from reference TRBV9 and TRBJ2-2, reads DSGVTQTPKHLITATGQRVTLRCSPRSGDLSVYWYQQSLDQGLQFLIQYYNGEERAKGNILERFSAQQFPDLHSELNLSSLELGDSALYFCASSVEGVRTGELFFGEGSRLTVL.

The chain couples TRBV4-3 to TRBJ2-2; 12 bases fit TRBD2. This CDR3 has 22 residues. Germline V gene data show CDR1 as LGHNA and CDR2 as YSLEER. The junction had 17 bases not matched to a gene; V was cut back by 0 bases and J by 3 bases. DNA of the CDR3: TGCGCCAGCAGCCAAGAGGGAAAAGATCTCCGACTAGCGGGAGAAGACACCGGGGAGCTGTTTTTT. Translating it yields CASSQEGKDLRLAGEDTGELFF.

V gene TRBV30 combines with J gene TRBJ2-1; TRBD1 is a possible D gene (5 bases). Germline V gives CDR1 GTSNPN, CDR2 SVGIG (reference sequence). The CDR3 has 15 residues. Trimming cost V 0 bases and J 7 bases, with 16 bases left between them. The CDR3 sequence: CAWSVPVGAENEQFF. As DNA, the CDR3 is TGTGCCTGGAGTGTACCTGTTGGGGCAGAAAATGAGCAGTTCTTC.

DNA of the CDR3: TGTGCCAGCAGCCAGACTAGTTCGGGCGAGCAGTACTTC. Its translation is CASSQTSSGEQYF. V gene TRBV28 combines with J gene TRBJ2-7; D might be TRBD2 (6 bases). V lost 6 bases and J 6 bases, leaving 15 bases between the germline ends. This CDR3 has 13 residues. Germline-derived CDR1 and CDR2 are MDHEN and SYDVKM. Using reference TRBV28 and TRBJ2-7 for the parts outside the CDR3, the full variable domain is DVKVTQSSRYLVKRTGEKVFLECVQDMDHENMFWYRQDPGLGLRLIYFSYDVKMKEKGDIPEGYSVSREKKERFSLILESASTNQTSMYLCASSQTSSGEQYFGPGTRLTVT.

This clone appeared a single time. CDR3: CASSLGLAGSYEQYF. CDR3 DNA sequence: TGTGCCAGCAGCCTCGGACTAGCGGGCTCCTACGAGCAGTACTTC. The chain couples TRBV25-1 to TRBJ2-7; 11 positions agree with TRBD2. The CDR3 runs to 15 residues. The ends lost 6 bases at V and 0 bases at J; junction bases unmatched: 4. Germline assignment: CDR1 MGHDK and CDR2 SYGVNS.

J is TRBJ2-3 and V is TRBV4-2; D gene uncertain. The V gene lost 1 base and the J gene lost 3 bases, with 14 bases spanning the gap. This CDR3 spans 16 amino acids. The germline gives CDR1 LGHNA, CDR2 YNFKEQ. In nucleotides, the CDR3 is TGTGCCAGCAGCCAAGGCCGTGAGCCGAGAACAGATACGCAGTATTTT. Translation: CASSQGREPRTDTQYF.

The CDR3 region is CASIQQGGLNYGYTF. CDR3 nucleotide sequence: TGTGCCAGCATTCAACAGGGGGGCCTTAACTATGGCTACACCTTC. The V and J genes are TRBV2 and TRBJ1-2; 8 positions match TRBD1. Germline CDR1 is SNHLY and CDR2 is FYNNEI. The CDR3 loop spans 15 amino acids. The V gene end was trimmed by 7 bases and the J gene end by 1 base; junction bases not matched to a gene: 8.

The chain couples TRBV7-3 to TRBJ1-1; 7 nucleotides agree with TRBD1. CDR1 and CDR2 from the germline V gene are SGHTA and FQGTGA. Trimming cost V 7 bases and J 7 bases; bases outside gene matches: 18. This CDR3 is 16 amino acids long. Here the CDR3 reads CASTLIPYRGPSEAFF. The CDR3 nucleotides read TGTGCCAGCACCCTAATTCCCTACAGGGGACCGAGTGAAGCTTTCTTT.

Only a few counts were recorded for this clone. The chain recombines TRBV19 with TRBJ1-2; D gene uncertain. Germline V CDR1 and CDR2: LNHDA, SQIVND (reference sequence). This CDR3 has 13 residues. Trimming removed 4 bases at V and 3 bases at J, with 9 bases between. CDR3 protein: CASSKRVYYGYTF. The DNA of the CDR3 is TGTGCCAGTAGTAAGCGTGTCTACTATGGCTACACCTTC.

Points on this clone: The same CDR3 arises from other DNA sequences in this sample as well. The chain links TRBV25-1 to TRBJ1-5; perhaps TRBD1 as D (6 bases). The CDR3 contains 14 residues. V was shortened by 3 bases and J by 3 bases, with 9 bases between the two germline ends. Germline V gene data show CDR1 as MGHDK and CDR2 as SYGVNS. CDR3 in amino acids: CASSDRQDNQPQHF. As DNA, the CDR3 is TGTGCCAGCAGTGACCGACAGGACAATCAGCCCCAGCATTTT.

J is TRBJ2-7 and V is TRBV30, with 14 bases matching TRBD2. This CDR3 has 13 residues. The germline V gene encodes CDR1 GTSNPN and CDR2 SVGIG (reference sequence). V was clipped by 5 bases and J by 7 bases; unmatched bases: 4. The CDR3 loop is CAWQGLAGGEQYF. The CDR3, as DNA: TGTGCCTGGCAAGGACTAGCGGGAGGAGAGCAGTACTTC.

V is TRBV5-6 and J is TRBJ2-7, with D perhaps TRBD2 (7 bases). Germline CDR1 reads SGHDT; CDR2 reads YYEEEE. The CDR3 runs to 17 residues. Trimming removed 1 base at V and 0 bases at J, with 17 bases between. The CDR3 DNA reads TGTGCCAGCAGCTTGTGGGGGGCTGGCGGGGGCTCCTACGAGCAGTACTTC. It specifies CASSLWGAGGGSYEQYF.

This rearrangement joins TRBV7-9 to TRBJ1-4, with a weak D call TRBD1 (6 bases). The CDR3 is 13 residues long. Deletions cut 9 bases from V and 1 base from J, with 9 bases between. CDR1 SEHNR and CDR2 FQNEAQ come from the germline V gene (reference sequence). CDR3 loop: CARPDRTNEKLFF. CDR3 sequence (DNA): TGTGCCAGACCGGACAGAACTAATGAAAAACTGTTTTTT.

V and J are TRBV27 and TRBJ2-7; 10 bases align to TRBD2. V gave up 2 bases and J gave up 5 bases; unmatched junction bases: 6. The CDR3 covers 15 residues. Germline CDR1 reads MNHEY; CDR2 reads SMNVEV (reference sequence). The DNA for the CDR3 is TGTGCCAGCAGTTTAGGAGCGGGAGGGACCAACGAGCAGTACTTC. Protein sequence: CASSLGAGGTNEQYF.

This chain joins TRBV5-1 and TRBJ2-6; 7 bases fit TRBD1. Per germline, CDR1 SGHRS and CDR2 YFSETQ. Trimming cost V 5 bases and J 0 bases; bases outside gene matches: 8. The CDR3 loop spans 17 amino acids. This chain's CDR3 is CASRLTGPLSGANVLTF. The CDR3 coding sequence is TGCGCCAGCAGACTGACAGGGCCTCTCTCTGGGGCCAACGTCCTGACTTTC.